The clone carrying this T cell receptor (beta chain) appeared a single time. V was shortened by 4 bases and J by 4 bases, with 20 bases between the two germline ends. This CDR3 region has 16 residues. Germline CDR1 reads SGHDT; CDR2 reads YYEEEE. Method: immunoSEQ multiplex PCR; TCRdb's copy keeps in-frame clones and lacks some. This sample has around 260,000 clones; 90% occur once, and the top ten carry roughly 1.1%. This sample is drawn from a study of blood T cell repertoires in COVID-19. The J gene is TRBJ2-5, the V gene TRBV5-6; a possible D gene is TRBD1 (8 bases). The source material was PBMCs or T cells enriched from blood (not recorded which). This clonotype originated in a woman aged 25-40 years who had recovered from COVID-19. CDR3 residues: CASSPSGQGGLETQYF. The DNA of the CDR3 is TGTGCCAGCAGCCCTAGCGGACAGGGAGGGTTAGAGACCCAGTACTTC.